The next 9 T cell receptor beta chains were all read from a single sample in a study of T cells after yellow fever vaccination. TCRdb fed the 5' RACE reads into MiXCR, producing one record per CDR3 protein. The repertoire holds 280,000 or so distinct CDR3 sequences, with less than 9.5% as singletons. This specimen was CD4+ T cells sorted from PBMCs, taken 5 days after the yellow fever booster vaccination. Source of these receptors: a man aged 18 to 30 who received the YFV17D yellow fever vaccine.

CDR3 sequence reads: CASSLGGGHGNTIYF. DNA of the CDR3: TGCGCCAGCAGCTTGGGAGGGGGTCATGGAAACACCATATATTTT. V and J are TRBV5-1 and TRBJ1-3; a weak D match, TRBD1 (6 bases). Trimming cost V 0 bases and J 3 bases, with 10 bases left between them. The CDR3 runs to 15 residues. CDR1 is SGHRS and CDR2 is YFSETQ in the germline V gene.

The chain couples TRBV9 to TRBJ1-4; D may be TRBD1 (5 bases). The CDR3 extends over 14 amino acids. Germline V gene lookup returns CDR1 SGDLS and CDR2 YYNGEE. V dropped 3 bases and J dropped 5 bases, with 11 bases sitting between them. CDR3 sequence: CASSAGTGNEKLFF. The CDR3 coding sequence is TGTGCCAGCAGCGCGGGGACGGGGAATGAAAAACTGTTTTTT.

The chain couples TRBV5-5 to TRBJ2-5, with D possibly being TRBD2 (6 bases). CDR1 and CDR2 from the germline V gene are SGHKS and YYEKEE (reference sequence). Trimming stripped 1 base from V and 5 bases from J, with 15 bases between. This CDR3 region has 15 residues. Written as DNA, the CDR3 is TGTGCCAGCAGCTTGATGGCGGGATCTGGGGAGACCCAGTACTTC. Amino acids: CASSLMAGSGETQYF.

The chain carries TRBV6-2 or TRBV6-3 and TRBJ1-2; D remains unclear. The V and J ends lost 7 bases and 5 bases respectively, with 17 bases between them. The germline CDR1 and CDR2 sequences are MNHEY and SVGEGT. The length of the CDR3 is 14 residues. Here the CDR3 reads CASTLRGQAYGYTF. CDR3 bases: TGTGCCAGCACCCTTCGAGGGCAAGCTTATGGCTACACCTTC.

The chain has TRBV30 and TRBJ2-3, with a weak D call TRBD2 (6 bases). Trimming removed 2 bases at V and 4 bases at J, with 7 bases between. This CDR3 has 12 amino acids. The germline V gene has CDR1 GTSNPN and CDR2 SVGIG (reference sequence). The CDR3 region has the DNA TGTGCCTGGAGTTCGGGGGCAGATACGCAGTATTTT. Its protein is CAWSSGADTQYF.

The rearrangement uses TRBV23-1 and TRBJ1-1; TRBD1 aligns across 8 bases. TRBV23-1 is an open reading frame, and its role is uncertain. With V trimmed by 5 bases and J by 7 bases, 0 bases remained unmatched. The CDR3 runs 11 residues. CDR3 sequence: CASSGTGEAFF. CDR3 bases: TGCGCCAGCAGTGGGACAGGTGAAGCTTTCTTT.

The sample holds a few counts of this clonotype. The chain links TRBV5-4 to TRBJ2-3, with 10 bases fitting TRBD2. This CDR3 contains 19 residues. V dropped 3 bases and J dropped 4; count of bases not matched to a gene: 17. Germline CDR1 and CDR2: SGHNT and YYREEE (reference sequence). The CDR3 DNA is TGTGCCAGCAGCTCGAGCGGGGGGGCAGCGAAGACCCTCGCAGATACGCAGTATTTT. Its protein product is CASSSSGGAAKTLADTQYF.

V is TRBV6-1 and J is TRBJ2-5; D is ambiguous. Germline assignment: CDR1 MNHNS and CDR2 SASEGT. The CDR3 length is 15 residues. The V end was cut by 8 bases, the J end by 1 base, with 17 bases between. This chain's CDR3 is CASAQGSSGQETQYF. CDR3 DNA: TGTGCCAGCGCCCAAGGCAGCTCGGGCCAAGAGACCCAGTACTTC.

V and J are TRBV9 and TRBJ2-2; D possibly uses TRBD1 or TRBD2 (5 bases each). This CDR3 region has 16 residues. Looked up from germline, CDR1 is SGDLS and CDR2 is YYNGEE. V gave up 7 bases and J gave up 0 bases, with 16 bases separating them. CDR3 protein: CASGGGDSSNTGELFF. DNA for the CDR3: TGTGCCAGCGGTGGAGGAGACAGCTCGAACACCGGGGAGCTGTTTTTT.